These 9 T cell receptor beta chains were sequenced from one sample in a study of shared clonotypes between healthy human individuals. TCRdb keeps only in-frame clones here, not all; method: immunoSEQ multiplex PCR. The sample records about 700,000 clones, 92% being singletons. Naivety among CD8 cells was defined by CD45RO negativity and positive CCR7 selection, thereby excluding terminally differentiated effector memory CD45RA+ cells. The specimen was naive CD8+ T cells sorted from blood. These receptors all stem from a man aged 30 to 45 in good health.

The chain links TRBV7-9 to TRBJ2-7; 7 nucleotides align to TRBD1. V lost 1 base, J lost 3 bases, and 3 bases stayed unmatched. The CDR3 totals 14 residues. The germline V gene has CDR1 SEHNR and CDR2 FQNEAQ (reference sequence). The CDR3 is CASSLGDRGYEQYF. The CDR3 coding sequence is TGTGCCAGCAGCTTAGGGGACAGAGGCTACGAGCAGTACTTC.

This clone was seen more than once but under ten times. The chain joins TRBV7-9 to TRBJ2-1, with 9 bases matching TRBD2. The CDR3 has 17 residues. Losses at the gene ends were 0 bases for V and 5 bases for J; bases not matched to a gene: 8. Germline lookup yields CDR1 SEHNR and CDR2 FQNEAQ (reference sequence). The CDR3 DNA reads as TGTGCCAGCAGCTTAGCCGCCGGCGGGAGGGGTGACAATGAGCAGTTCTTC. The encoded protein is CASSLAAGGRGDNEQFF. Variable domain in full (rest from reference TRBV7-9 and TRBJ2-1): DTGVSQNPRHKITKRGQNVTFRCDPISEHNRLYWYRQTLGQGPEFLTYFQNEAQLEKSRLLSDRFSAERPKGSFSTLEIQRTEQGDSAMYLCASSLAAGGRGDNEQFFGPGTRLTVL.

This sequence joins TRBV4-1 and TRBJ2-5; D unresolved. CDR3 length: 17 amino acids. Germline assignment: CDR1 MGHRA and CDR2 YSYEKL. V lost 0 bases, J lost 5 bases, and 19 bases lay in between. The CDR3 reads CASSQEVGPRSGETQYF. The CDR3 DNA reads TGCGCCAGCAGCCAAGAAGTTGGTCCTAGGTCTGGCGAGACCCAGTACTTC.

This clone showed up just a few times. This chain uses TRBV6-5 with TRBJ1-1, with 7 positions matching TRBD1. Germline V lookup: CDR1 MNHEY, CDR2 SVGAGI. Unmatched junction bases numbered 11, after V lost 5 bases and J lost 11 bases. The CDR3 length is 13 residues. CDR3 protein: CASSRGQAPVAFF. The DNA for the CDR3 is TGTGCCAGCAGTCGAGGACAGGCCCCGGTTGCTTTCTTT.

Comments on this clone: Mismatch with germline at one junction end may stem from a read error. The rearrangement uses TRBV7-7 and TRBJ2-1; 8 bases align to TRBD2. This CDR3 is 15 amino acids long. CDR1 is SSHAT and CDR2 is FNYEAQ in the germline V gene (reference sequence). This CDR3 reads CASSYGTRGDNEQFF. The DNA of the CDR3 is TGTGCTAGCAGCTACGGGACTAGGGGGGACAATGAGCAGTTCTTC.

The chain links TRBV5-1 to TRBJ1-4, with a tentative D call TRBD1 (6 bases). The germline V gene encodes CDR1 SGHRS and CDR2 YFSETQ. V was cut by 0 bases and J by 9 bases, with 12 bases left in between. The CDR3 totals 14 residues. CDR3 coding DNA: TGCGCCAGCAGCTTGGGATTGACAGGCCAAAAACTGTTTTTT. This gives the protein CASSLGLTGQKLFF. Looking up the rest from reference TRBV5-1 and TRBJ1-4 gives the full variable domain: KAGVTQTPRYLIKTRGQQVTLSCSPISGHRSVSWYQQTPGQGLQFLFEYFSETQRNKGNFPGRFSGRQFSNSRSEMNVSTLELGDSALYLCASSLGLTGQKLFFGSGTQLSVL.

This chain connects TRBV11-2 to TRBJ2-7, with 13 bases aligning to TRBD2. V shed 0 bases, J shed 0 bases, and the junction held 2 bases outside the gene matches. In germline, CDR1 is SGHAT, CDR2 FQNNGV. This CDR3 has 17 residues. The CDR3: CASSLDGLAGDSYEQYF. CDR3 nucleotide sequence: TGTGCCAGCAGCTTAGACGGACTAGCGGGAGACTCCTACGAGCAGTACTTC.

The CDR3 DNA follows: TGTGCCAGTGAGGGAACAGGGAACTCTGGAAACACCATATATTTT. Translation: CASEGTGNSGNTIYF. This chain joins TRBV6-6 and TRBJ1-3; weak D call: TRBD1 (6 bases). CDR3 length equals 15 residues. V was pared by 9 bases and J by 0 bases, with 15 bases between. Germline CDR1 reads MNHNY; CDR2 reads SVGAGI (reference sequence).

The chain joins TRBV27 to TRBJ1-1; 9 bases align to TRBD1. CDR1 is MNHEY and CDR2 is SMNVEV in the germline V gene (reference sequence). The CDR3 has 16 amino acids. V shed 3 bases, J shed 5 bases, and the junction held 10 bases outside the gene matches. The DNA for the CDR3 is TGTGCCAGCAGTTTTTCACACGGGACAGGGAGAACTGAAGCTTTCTTT. Amino acids: CASSFSHGTGRTEAFF.